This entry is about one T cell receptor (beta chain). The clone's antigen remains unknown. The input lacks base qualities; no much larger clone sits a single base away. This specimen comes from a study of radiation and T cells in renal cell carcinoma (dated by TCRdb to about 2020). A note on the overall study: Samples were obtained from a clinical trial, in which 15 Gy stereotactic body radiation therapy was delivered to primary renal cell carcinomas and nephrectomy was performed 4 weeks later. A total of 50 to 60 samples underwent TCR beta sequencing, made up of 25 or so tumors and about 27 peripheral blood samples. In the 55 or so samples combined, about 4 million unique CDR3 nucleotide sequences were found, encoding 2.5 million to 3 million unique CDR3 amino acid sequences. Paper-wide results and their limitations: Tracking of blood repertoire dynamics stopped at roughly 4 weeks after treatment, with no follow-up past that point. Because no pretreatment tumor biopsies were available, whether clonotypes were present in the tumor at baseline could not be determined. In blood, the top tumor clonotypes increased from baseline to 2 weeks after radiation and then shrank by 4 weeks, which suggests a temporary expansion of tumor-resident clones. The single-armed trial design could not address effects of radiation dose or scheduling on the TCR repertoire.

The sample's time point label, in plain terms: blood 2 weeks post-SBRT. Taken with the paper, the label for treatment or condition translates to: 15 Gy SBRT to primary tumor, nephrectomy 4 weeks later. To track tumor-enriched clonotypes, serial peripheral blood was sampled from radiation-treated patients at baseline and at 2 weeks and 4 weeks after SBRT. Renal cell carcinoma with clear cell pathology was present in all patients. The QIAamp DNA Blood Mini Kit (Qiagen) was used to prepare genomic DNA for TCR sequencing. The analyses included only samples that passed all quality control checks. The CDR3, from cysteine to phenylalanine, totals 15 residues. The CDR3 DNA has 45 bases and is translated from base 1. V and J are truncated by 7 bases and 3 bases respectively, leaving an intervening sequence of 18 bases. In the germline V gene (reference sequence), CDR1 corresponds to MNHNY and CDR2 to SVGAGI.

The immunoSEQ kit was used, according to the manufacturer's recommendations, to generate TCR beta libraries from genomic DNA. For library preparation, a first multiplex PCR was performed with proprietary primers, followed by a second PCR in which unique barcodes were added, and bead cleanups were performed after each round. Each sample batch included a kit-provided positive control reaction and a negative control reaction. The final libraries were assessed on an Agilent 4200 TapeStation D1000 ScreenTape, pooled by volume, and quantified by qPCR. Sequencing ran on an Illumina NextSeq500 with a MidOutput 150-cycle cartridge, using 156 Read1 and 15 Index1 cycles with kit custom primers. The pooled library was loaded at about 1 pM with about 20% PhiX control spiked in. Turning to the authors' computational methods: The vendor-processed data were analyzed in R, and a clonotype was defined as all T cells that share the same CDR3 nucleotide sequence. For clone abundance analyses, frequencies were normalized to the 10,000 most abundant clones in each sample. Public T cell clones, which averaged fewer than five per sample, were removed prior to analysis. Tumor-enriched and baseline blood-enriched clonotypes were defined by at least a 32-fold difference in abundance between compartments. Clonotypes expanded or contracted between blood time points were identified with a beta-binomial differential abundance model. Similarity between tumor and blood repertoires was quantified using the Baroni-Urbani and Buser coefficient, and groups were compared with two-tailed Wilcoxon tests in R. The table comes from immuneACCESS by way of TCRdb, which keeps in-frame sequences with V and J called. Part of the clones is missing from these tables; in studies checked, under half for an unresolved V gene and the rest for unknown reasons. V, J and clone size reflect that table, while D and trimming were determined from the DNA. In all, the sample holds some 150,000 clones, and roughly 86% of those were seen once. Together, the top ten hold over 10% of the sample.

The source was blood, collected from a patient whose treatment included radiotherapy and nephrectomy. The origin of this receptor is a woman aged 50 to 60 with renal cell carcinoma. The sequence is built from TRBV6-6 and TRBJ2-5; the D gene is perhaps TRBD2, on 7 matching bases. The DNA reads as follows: TGTGCCAGCACTCTTCGGCGGGGGCAAAAAGAGACCCAGTACTTC. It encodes CASTLRRGQKETQYF.